This is a list of T cell receptor beta chains from one sample in a study of CD8+CD57+ T cells in acquired aplastic anemia. MiXCR, run by TCRdb on the reads, gives a single entry per CDR3 protein. This table holds 200,000 to 250,000 distinct CDR3 sequences, about half found once. The sequencing sample was made of sorted CD4+, CD8+, or CD8+CD57+ T cells (not recorded which) from PBMCs. These receptors were obtained from a human donor with aplastic anemia. CDR3s include the opening cysteine and the closing phenylalanine or tryptophan. The order of the fields is D gene, clone size, V gene, CDR3 protein. A D gene is named only where the DNA matches it firmly. A clone size is listed for some rows: how often the clone was seen (once, few, many), or a class if it is expanded.

. | . | TRBV10-2 | CASNPVQGNTEAFF
. | . | TRBV19 | CASSIRDGNPPLHF
. | many | TRBV10-2 | CASSETGNQPQHF
. | many | TRBV5-1 | CASAVAQGSGGYTF
. | many | TRBV19 | CASSSQGGGELFF
TRBD2 | . | TRBV20-1 | CSASRLAGGEQFF
. | . | TRBV6-4 | CASSASGRTEAFF
. | many | TRBV2 | CASTLGPSTEAFF
. | few | TRBV30 | CALGHPVAFF
. | . | TRBV7-2 | CASSSLGAAF
. | . | TRBV7-2 | CASSSGAAETQYF
TRBD2 | . | TRBV20-1 | CSGGGGWNQPQYF
TRBD1 | many | TRBV5-1 | CASKVTGVEKLFF
. | . | TRBV7-2 | CASSSVGRPQHF
TRBD1 | once | TRBV7-6 | CASSTRQGNQPQHF
. | . | TRBV19 | CASSQQVKGEQYF
. | . | TRBV29-1 | CSAGSQNTGELFF
TRBD1 | many | TRBV6-6 | CASSPQGGGNQPQHF
. | many | TRBV5-1 | CASSSNIQGVSTGELFF
. | . | TRBV7-2 | CASSQGFGARNTQYF
. | many | TRBV7-3 | CASSLIGQPQYF
. | . | TRBV14 | CASNQADYNEQFF
TRBD1 | few | TRBV6-5 | CASSRLTGGIDLTEAFF
. | . | TRBV20-1 | CSALPLRDGDGYGYTF
TRBD1 | . | TRBV6-4 | CASSYGTGAGNTIYF
. | many | TRBV6-1 | CASGGQLNSPLHF
. | . | TRBV7-8 | CASSLGAGATDTQYF
. | . | TRBV19 | CASRDSMSTDTQYF
. | few | TRBV18 | CASSPSGAGANVLTF
TRBD1 | . | TRBV24-1 | CATSDRQGDSAFF
. | . | TRBV7-2 | CASSLVYSYEQYF
. | . | TRBV6-4 | CASSEWDQRSNEQFF
. | . | TRBV7-2 | CASSLDQSPSYEQYF
. | few | TRBV7-8 | CASSLGLGGETYEQYF
. | many | TRBV2 | CASSGRGYSNQPQHF
. | once | TRBV19 | CASSISNSPLHF
TRBD1 | . | TRBV20-1 | CSAGTGNYGYTF
TRBD1 | few | TRBV12-3/TRBV12-4 | CASSLGGQGRSQHF
TRBD2 | once | TRBV10-3 | CAISEVRTSGDEQFF
. | . | TRBV25-1 | CASSEGGGRTEAFF
TRBD2 | . | TRBV19 | CASSIGATSGVQETQYF
TRBD1 | many | TRBV5-1 | CASSKGTGNEKLFF
TRBD1 | many | TRBV6-5 | CASSRDRSSYNEQFF
. | . | TRBV24-1 | CATSDRGTDNRGGQETQYF
TRBD1 | many | TRBV9 | CASSVGGQTSSNYGYTF
. | . | TRBV10-1 | CASGFGGSTEAFF
TRBD1 | . | TRBV7-9 | CANSLSGQGSNSPLHF
TRBD1 | . | TRBV28 | CASSLFPGQSLEAFF
TRBD1 | . | TRBV29-1 | CSSPDRGRKDEQYF
TRBD1 | few | TRBV7-8 | CASSRDSPNQPQHF
TRBD2 | many | TRBV9 | CASSVRGGYTDTQYF
. | many | TRBV6-1 | CASRQGRYGYTF
. | many | TRBV27 | CASSPGWDTQYF
. | . | TRBV9 | CASSVLGEDNSPLHF
. | . | TRBV29-1 | CSVEEAGVEGYTF
. | many | TRBV6-1 | CASSSQLGSTGGKLFF
. | . | TRBV7-3 | CASSSSMNTEAFF
. | many | TRBV5-1 | CASSPTGYGYTF
. | few | TRBV7-9 | CASSLGAGHYGYTF
. | many | TRBV28 | CASKPSQDSRGEPQHF